The next 31 T cell receptor beta chains were all read from a single sample in a study of technical replicates of blood from a few donors. The data were produced by immunoSEQ multiplex PCR, yet TCRdb's version contains in-frame clones alone and is incomplete. The top ten hold roughly 0.35% of the sample, which has roughly 97,000 clones, around 96% seen once. The sample was T cells isolated from PBMCs. Every receptor here comes from a human donor in good health.

The gene calls are TRBV7-9 and TRBJ2-6, with TRBD1 matching 10 bases. This CDR3 is 19 amino acids long. From germline, CDR1 is SEHNR and CDR2 FQNEAQ (reference sequence). V was clipped by 0 bases and J by 5 bases; unmatched bases: 10. The CDR3 nucleotides read TGTGCCAGCAGCTTAGCGGGACAGGGGACCCTTCCCAGGGCCAACGTCCTGACTTTC. Translation gives CASSLAGQGTLPRANVLTF.

V usage is TRBV6-5 and J usage is TRBJ1-2, with no clear D. CDR1 MNHEY and CDR2 SVGAGI come from the germline V gene. The CDR3 has 13 amino acids. Trimming left V 5 bases short and J 7 bases short, with 14 bases between. The CDR3 DNA follows: TGTGCCAGCAGTCCATTAAGTGGAGGTGGCTACACCTTC. This sequence encodes CASSPLSGGGYTF.

The chain links TRBV2 to TRBJ2-5, with TRBD2 identical over 7 bases. The germline V gene has CDR1 SNHLY and CDR2 FYNNEI. With 2 bases clipped from V and 0 bases from J, the junction kept 6 bases outside the gene matches. The CDR3 extends over 16 amino acids. The DNA for the CDR3 is TGTGCCAGCAGTGAACGAGCTAGCGGAAACCAAGAGACCCAGTACTTC. It specifies CASSERASGNQETQYF.

J is TRBJ2-2 and V is TRBV19; D is unresolved. Germline V CDR1 and CDR2: LNHDA, SQIVND (reference sequence). The CDR3 has 13 amino acids. V gave up 7 bases and J gave up 0 bases, with 6 bases separating them. The DNA of the CDR3 is TGTGCCAGTATACCTACGAACACCGGGGAGCTGTTTTTT. Its protein is CASIPTNTGELFF. Together with reference TRBV19 and TRBJ2-2, the CDR3 gives the full variable domain: DGGITQSPKYLFRKEGQNVTLSCEQNLNHDAMYWYRQDPGQGLRLIYYSQIVNDFQKGDIAEGYSVSREKKESFPLTVTSAQKNPTAFYLCASIPTNTGELFFGEGSRLTVL.

V and J are TRBV4-1 and TRBJ2-7, with 9 positions matching TRBD2. This CDR3 contains 18 residues. V trimming: 5 bases; J trimming: 0 bases; junction bases outside the gene matches: 14. The V gene's germline CDR1 is MGHRA and CDR2 YSYEKL. The CDR3 DNA reads as TGCGCCAGCAGCTGGGCCCCGGCGGGAGGGCGAAGCTCCTACGAGCAGTACTTC. This translates into CASSWAPAGGRSSYEQYF.

The CDR3 coding sequence is TGCGCCAGCTGTAGGGGACTTTCCTCGCACTACGAGCAGTACTTC. Translating gives CASCRGLSSHYEQYF. The V gene is TRBV5-1, the J gene TRBJ2-7; D may be TRBD2 (6 bases). Trimming pared 7 bases from V and 3 bases from J, leaving 20 bases between. The CDR3 consists of 15 residues. Germline V lookup: CDR1 SGHRS, CDR2 YFSETQ.

The rearrangement uses TRBV27 and TRBJ1-2; 7 bases fit TRBD1. CDR3 length: 15 residues. Germline loops: CDR1 MNHEY, CDR2 SMNVEV (reference sequence). V dropped 6 bases and J dropped 7; count of bases not matched to a gene: 14. The CDR3 protein is CASSHRGPQGRGYTF. The CDR3 coding sequence is TGTGCCAGCAGCCACAGGGGCCCACAGGGTCGTGGCTACACCTTC.

This sequence joins TRBV10-3 and TRBJ2-1; the match to TRBD1 covers 8 bases. The V segment lost 8 bases and the J segment 2 bases; nucleotides outside the gene matches: 5. The germline V gene has CDR1 ENHRY and CDR2 SYGVKD. The CDR3 loop spans 14 amino acids. This chain's CDR3 is CAIGEQGAYNEQFF. The CDR3 DNA sequence: TGTGCCATCGGCGAACAGGGGGCCTACAATGAGCAGTTCTTC.

The rearrangement uses TRBV11-3 and TRBJ2-7; maybe TRBD1 (5 bases). Trimming pared 1 base from V and 6 bases from J, leaving 13 bases between. The CDR3 is made up of 14 amino acids. The germline gives CDR1 SGHNT, CDR2 YENEEA. This CDR3 reads CASSLGGPPIEQYF. Here the CDR3 DNA reads TGTGCCAGCAGCTTAGGGGGCCCCCCCATCGAGCAGTACTTC.

This clone was seen only once. J is TRBJ2-5 and V is TRBV4-3; 11 positions match TRBD1. Trimming cost V 1 base and J 4 bases; bases outside gene matches: 2. Germline V gene sequence: CDR1 LGHNA, CDR2 YSLEER. The CDR3 extends over 15 amino acids. The CDR3 DNA is TGCGCCAGCAGCCAAGGGGGACAGGGGGGAGAGACCCAGTACTTC. Its translation is CASSQGGQGGETQYF.

V and J are TRBV7-8 and TRBJ2-1, with a tentative D call TRBD2 (5 bases). Germline V gives CDR1 SGHVS, CDR2 FQNEAQ. This CDR3 has 12 residues. The ends were cut back, 5 bases at V and 10 bases at J, with 12 bases in the middle. The CDR3 coding sequence is TGTGCCAGCAGCGTCGAGGGCTGGGAGCAGTTCTTC. The encoded protein is CASSVEGWEQFF.

The chain links TRBV4-1 to TRBJ2-3; 10 bases are shared with TRBD2. This CDR3 contains 16 residues. V gave up 4 bases and J gave up 2 bases; unmatched junction bases: 6. Germline loops: CDR1 MGHRA, CDR2 YSYEKL. The CDR3 reads CASSPPSGRPTDTQYF. DNA for the CDR3: TGCGCCAGCAGCCCCCCTAGCGGGAGACCCACAGATACGCAGTATTTT.

The chain has TRBV5-5 and TRBJ2-7; 9 bases align to TRBD1. Unmatched junction bases numbered 3, after V lost 3 bases and J lost 5 bases. The CDR3 contains 13 residues. Germline V gene data show CDR1 as SGHKS and CDR2 as YYEKEE (reference sequence). The CDR3 is CASSSGQGHEQYF. DNA for the CDR3: TGTGCCAGCAGCTCGGGACAGGGCCACGAGCAGTACTTC.

The rearrangement joins TRBV5-1 to TRBJ2-1, with unresolved D. The V gene lost 3 bases and the J gene lost 2 bases, with 6 bases spanning the gap. Germline loops: CDR1 SGHRS, CDR2 YFSETQ. The CDR3 is 13 residues long. CDR3 bases: TGCGCCAGCAGCTCCCCTACCTACAATGAGCAGTTCTTC. Its protein product is CASSSPTYNEQFF.

The rearrangement joins TRBV2 to TRBJ2-2, with 8 bases fitting TRBD2. The CDR3 covers 22 residues. V dropped 2 bases and J dropped 3; count of bases not matched to a gene: 23. Germline loops: CDR1 SNHLY, CDR2 FYNNEI. The CDR3 is CASSEPGGGTRGGRLDTGELFF. DNA for the CDR3: TGTGCCAGCAGTGAACCCGGGGGGGGTACTCGGGGCGGGAGACTCGACACCGGGGAGCTGTTTTTT.

The chain links TRBV5-1 to TRBJ1-2, with TRBD1 matching over 7 bases. The CDR3 extends over 14 amino acids. The V segment lost 3 bases and the J segment 4 bases; nucleotides outside the gene matches: 6. Germline V gives CDR1 SGHRS, CDR2 YFSETQ. CDR3 loop: CASSSGGVGYGYTF. The CDR3 region has the DNA TGCGCCAGCAGCTCAGGGGGAGTGGGCTATGGCTACACCTTC.

The chain combines TRBV19 with TRBJ2-5; possible D gene TRBD1, 7 bases. The CDR3 loop spans 14 amino acids. V dropped 2 bases and J dropped 1 base, with 8 bases sitting between them. Germline CDR1 and CDR2: LNHDA and SQIVND (reference sequence). CDR3 coding DNA: TGTGCCAGTAGTATACAGGGGGGCCAAGAGACCCAGTACTTC. As protein: CASSIQGGQETQYF. Full variable domain (missing parts from reference TRBV19 and TRBJ2-5): DGGITQSPKYLFRKEGQNVTLSCEQNLNHDAMYWYRQDPGQGLRLIYYSQIVNDFQKGDIAEGYSVSREKKESFPLTVTSAQKNPTAFYLCASSIQGGQETQYFGPGTRLLVL.

The chain is built from TRBV5-4 and TRBJ2-3, with TRBD2 identical over 8 bases. Unmatched junction bases numbered 16, after V lost 9 bases and J lost 1 base. Germline assignment: CDR1 SGHNT and CDR2 YYREEE (reference sequence). CDR3 length equals 17 residues. The CDR3 region has the DNA TGTGCCATCGCGGGGCTAGCGGGTCCCGGGGGCACAGATACGCAGTATTTT. Protein product: CAIAGLAGPGGTDTQYF.

This clone was observed a single time. The chain recombines TRBV11-1 with TRBJ2-1; 10 bases are a match to TRBD2. The CDR3 length is 17 residues. Germline loops: CDR1 SGHAT, CDR2 FQDESV (reference sequence). The V segment lost 1 base and the J segment 7 bases; nucleotides outside the gene matches: 10. For the CDR3, the DNA is TGTGCCAGCAGCTTAGGATCAGTCGCTAGCGGGAGTAATGAGCAGTTCTTC. The encoded protein is CASSLGSVASGSNEQFF.

The chain uses TRBV28 and TRBJ2-7; D may be TRBD2 (5 bases). V lost 2 bases and J 6 bases, leaving 14 bases between the germline ends. Germline assignment: CDR1 MDHEN and CDR2 SYDVKM. The CDR3 sequence is 14 residues long. The CDR3 DNA reads as TGTGCCAGCAGTTTAGAGGGCGTCCTGGGCGAGCAGTACTTC. This codes for CASSLEGVLGEQYF.

The chain is built from TRBV9 and TRBJ2-7; no definite D call. There are 15 residues in the CDR3. CDR1 is SGDLS and CDR2 is YYNGEE in the germline V gene. V lost 0 bases and J 0 bases, leaving 10 bases between the germline ends. CDR3 coding DNA: TGTGCCAGCAGCGTAGCTTCGAGCCCCTCCTACGAGCAGTACTTC. Translated: CASSVASSPSYEQYF.

This CDR3 is CASSLEGRGQETQYF. The CDR3 nucleotides are TGTGCCAGCAGCTTGGAGGGGAGGGGGCAAGAGACCCAGTACTTC. The chain joins TRBV5-4 to TRBJ2-5; D possibly corresponds to TRBD2 (7 bases). The germline V gene encodes CDR1 SGHNT and CDR2 YYREEE (reference sequence). The CDR3 contains 15 residues. The V and J ends lost 0 bases and 2 bases respectively, with 11 bases between them. Full variable domain (missing parts from reference TRBV5-4 and TRBJ2-5): ETGVTQSPTHLIKTRGQQVTLRCSSQSGHNTVSWYQQALGQGPQFIFQYYREEENGRGNFPPRFSGLQFPNYSSELNVNALELDDSALYLCASSLEGRGQETQYFGPGTRLLVL.

This chain joins TRBV11-2 and TRBJ1-1; TRBD1 agrees at 7 bases. V shed 4 bases, J shed 0 bases, and the junction held 5 bases outside the gene matches. Germline CDR1 is SGHAT and CDR2 is FQNNGV. The CDR3 sequence is 15 residues long. The CDR3 spells CASSSTGTVNTEAFF. The DNA for the CDR3 is TGTGCCAGCAGCTCTACCGGGACAGTGAACACTGAAGCTTTCTTT. Based on the CDR3 plus reference TRBV11-2 and TRBJ1-1, the full variable domain is EAGVAQSPRYKIIEKRQSVAFWCNPISGHATLYWYQQILGQGPKLLIQFQNNGVVDDSQLPKDRFSAERLKGVDSTLKIQPAKLEDSAVYLCASSSTGTVNTEAFFGQGTRLTVV.

The chain is built from TRBV28 and TRBJ2-3; 12 positions agree with TRBD2. This CDR3 has 16 residues. V trimming: 7 bases; J trimming: 1 base; junction bases outside the gene matches: 6. Germline CDR1 is MDHEN and CDR2 is SYDVKM. CDR3 DNA sequence: TGTGCCAGCAATCGACTAGCGGGAGAGGGCACAGATACGCAGTATTTT. The encoded protein is CASNRLAGEGTDTQYF.

The rearrangement links TRBV7-9 to TRBJ1-2; D possibly corresponds to TRBD1 (6 bases). CDR3 length: 15 residues. The germline CDR1 and CDR2 sequences are SEHNR and FQNEAQ (reference sequence). The V end lost 5 bases, the J end lost 3 bases, and 16 bases lay between the germline ends. The CDR3, as DNA: TGTGCCAGCAGCCTCCTGTTCGCAGGGGACTATGGCTACACCTTC. It codes for CASSLLFAGDYGYTF.

The gene calls are TRBV30 and TRBJ1-2; D perhaps matches TRBD1 (6 bases). Trimming cost V 2 bases and J 3 bases, with 10 bases left between them. Germline CDR1 is GTSNPN and CDR2 is SVGIG (reference sequence). The CDR3 consists of 13 residues. This chain's CDR3 is CAWSRGKDYGYTF. CDR3 DNA sequence: TGTGCCTGGAGTAGGGGGAAAGACTATGGCTACACCTTC.

This clone was counted a single time. The chain recombines TRBV4-1 with TRBJ1-5; TRBD1 agrees at 11 bases. Germline V lookup: CDR1 MGHRA, CDR2 YSYEKL. The CDR3 runs 14 residues. J was trimmed by 8 bases and V by 5 bases; bases with no gene match: 5. CDR3 region: CASSSGQGGEPQHF. The CDR3 DNA reads as TGCGCCAGCAGCTCGGGACAGGGGGGAGAGCCCCAGCATTTT.

The chain is built from TRBV9 and TRBJ1-1, with D possibly TRBD1 on 6 matching bases. The CDR3 totals 13 residues. Trimming stripped 1 base from V and 4 bases from J, with 8 bases between. Germline assignment: CDR1 SGDLS and CDR2 YYNGEE. The CDR3 region has the DNA TGTGCCAGCAGCGTACAGGGGTCCACTGAAGCTTTCTTT. Translating it yields CASSVQGSTEAFF.

The V call is TRBV25-1, the J call TRBJ2-1; TRBD2 might be the D (6 bases). Germline CDR1 is MGHDK and CDR2 is SYGVNS. V was trimmed by 2 bases and J by 0 bases, leaving 14 bases between them. The CDR3 contains 17 residues. CDR3 amino acids: CASSEKAAGISYNEQFF. The DNA of the CDR3 is TGTGCCAGCAGTGAAAAAGCAGCGGGCATCTCCTACAATGAGCAGTTCTTC.

The chain is built from TRBV6-5 and TRBJ2-7; D not resolved. The V end was cut by 5 bases, the J end by 0 bases, with 8 bases between. This CDR3 comprises 13 residues. Germline lookup yields CDR1 MNHEY and CDR2 SVGAGI. CDR3 residues: CASSAIHSYEQYF. CDR3 in DNA: TGTGCCAGCAGTGCGATTCACTCCTACGAGCAGTACTTC.

For the CDR3, the DNA is TGTGCCAGTAGTATAGATCCGGGGACACCAATGGGGGCTTTCTTT. This translates into CASSIDPGTPMGAFF. The chain links TRBV19 to TRBJ1-1, with TRBD1 as a possible D gene (6 bases). CDR3 length: 15 residues. The germline V gene has CDR1 LNHDA and CDR2 SQIVND (reference sequence). The V and J ends lost 0 bases and 11 bases respectively, with 19 bases between them.